These 14 T cell receptor beta chains were sequenced from one sample in a study of response to subunit inactivated influenza vaccine. Using its own MiXCR run on the RT-PCR reads, TCRdb lists one record per CDR3 protein. The sample has about 780,000 distinct CDR3 sequences; about a fifth are singletons. The material sequenced was PBMCs from blood, taken roughly 5 days after vaccination. The receptors here all came from a man in his forties or fifties who received an inactivated influenza vaccine.

This chain uses TRBV3-1 with TRBJ2-1; TRBD2 aligns across 10 bases. CDR1 and CDR2 (germline): LGHDT, YNNKEL (reference sequence). The ends lost 0 bases at V and 6 bases at J; junction bases unmatched: 2. This CDR3 is built from 15 residues. The CDR3 DNA reads as TGTGCCAGCAGCCAAGATTCTAGCGGGAGCAATGAGCAGTTCTTC. It yields the protein CASSQDSSGSNEQFF.

The chain has TRBV6-2 or TRBV6-3 and TRBJ2-3; D is uncertain. The CDR3 consists of 12 residues. V lost 2 bases and J 5 bases, leaving 5 bases between the germline ends. Germline V gene sequence: CDR1 MNHEY, CDR2 SVGEGT. CDR3 protein: CASSYVGDTQYF. Written as DNA, the CDR3 is TGTGCCAGCAGTTACGTAGGAGATACGCAGTATTTT.

V usage is TRBV27 and J usage is TRBJ2-7; 11 bases map to TRBD2. The CDR3 has 15 amino acids. The V gene end was trimmed by 6 bases and the J gene end by 4 bases; junction bases not matched to a gene: 8. The germline gives CDR1 MNHEY, CDR2 SMNVEV (reference sequence). CDR3: CASRDSGRAIYEQYF. CDR3 in DNA: TGTGCCAGCAGAGATAGCGGGAGGGCAATTTACGAGCAGTACTTC.

The V call is TRBV20-1, the J call TRBJ1-5, with a tentative D call TRBD1 (5 bases). The CDR3 contains 14 residues. V dropped 0 bases and J dropped 9 bases, with 15 bases sitting between them. Germline values: CDR1 DFQATT, CDR2 SNEGSKA (reference sequence). The CDR3 DNA reads TGCAGTGCTAGAGAAGGGTCAGGGCGGGTGCCCCAGCATTTT. Residues: CSAREGSGRVPQHF.

This clonotype was detected a few times. The chain links TRBV6-1 to TRBJ2-7; no definite D call. Trimming took off 6 bases at V and 4 bases at J, with 13 bases between the two ends. This CDR3 is built from 13 residues. Germline V gene sequence: CDR1 MNHNS, CDR2 SASEGT. CDR3 nucleotides: TGTGCCAGCAGCCCCCCGTGGGGATACGAGCAGTACTTC. This codes for CASSPPWGYEQYF.

This clonotype was observed at least ten times. This chain uses TRBV29-1 with TRBJ2-1; tentative D call: TRBD1 (6 bases). Per the germline V gene, CDR1 is SQVTM and CDR2 is ANQGSEA. Trimming took off 7 bases at V and 9 bases at J, with 16 bases between the two ends. The CDR3 runs to 12 residues. The CDR3 spells CSASGALGEQFF. CDR3 DNA: TGCAGCGCCTCAGGGGCGTTGGGTGAGCAGTTCTTC.

The rearrangement links TRBV24-1 to TRBJ2-5; no clear D. Germline assignment: CDR1 KGHDR and CDR2 SFDVKD. Trimming stripped 4 bases from V and 3 bases from J, with 8 bases between. The CDR3 has 13 amino acids. In nucleotides, the CDR3 is TGTGCCACCAGTGACAGCGAAGAAGAGACCCAGTACTTC. It encodes CATSDSEEETQYF.

This clonotype was counted at least ten times. The gene calls are TRBV7-2 and TRBJ2-4; 11 bases are a match to TRBD1. CDR3 length equals 16 residues. Germline CDR1 reads SGHTA; CDR2 reads FQGNSA. V was pared by 5 bases and J by 3 bases, with 6 bases of the junction left unmatched. This CDR3 reads CASSLMGQGGKNIQYF. The CDR3 nucleotides read TGTGCCAGCAGCCTCATGGGACAGGGGGGCAAAAACATTCAGTACTTC.

V gene TRBV7-2 combines with J gene TRBJ2-3; 7 bases agree with TRBD2. The CDR3 runs to 14 residues. The V gene end was trimmed by 1 base and the J gene end by 8 bases; junction bases not matched to a gene: 6. In germline, CDR1 is SGHTA, CDR2 FQGNSA. The CDR3 protein is CASSLGGGESTQYF. The DNA for the CDR3 is TGTGCCAGCAGCTTAGGGGGGGGTGAGAGTACGCAGTATTTT.

The chain recombines TRBV12-3 or TRBV12-4 with TRBJ2-1; D remains ambiguous. This CDR3 is 12 amino acids long. V was clipped by 6 bases and J by 11 bases, with 14 bases between them. The CDR3 sequence: CASSPPGGQQFF. The CDR3 DNA reads TGTGCCAGCAGCCCGCCCGGTGGGCAGCAGTTCTTC.

The chain joins TRBV28 to TRBJ2-7; a weak D match, TRBD2 (5 bases). Per the germline V gene, CDR1 is MDHEN and CDR2 is SYDVKM. The CDR3 is 11 residues long. Trimming removed 3 bases from V and 7 bases from J, with 7 bases in between. The CDR3 region is CASSFKREQYF. CDR3 nucleotide sequence: TGTGCCAGCAGTTTCAAGCGGGAGCAGTACTTC. Full variable domain (rest looked up from reference TRBV28 and TRBJ2-7): DVKVTQSSRYLVKRTGEKVFLECVQDMDHENMFWYRQDPGLGLRLIYFSYDVKMKEKGDIPEGYSVSREKKERFSLILESASTNQTSMYLCASSFKREQYFGPGTRLTVT.

This clonotype was seen a single time. The chain is built from TRBV18 and TRBJ2-3; D uncertain. The germline CDR1 and CDR2 sequences are KGHSH and LQKENI. The CDR3 extends over 13 amino acids. V was clipped by 5 bases and J by 0 bases, with 6 bases between them. This CDR3 reads CASSATSTDTQYF. The DNA of the CDR3 is TGTGCCAGCTCAGCGACTAGCACAGATACGCAGTATTTT.

This clonotype was seen at least ten times. V is TRBV12-3 or TRBV12-4 and J is TRBJ2-1, with TRBD2 as a possible D gene (6 bases). This CDR3 has 15 amino acids. Deletions cut 6 bases from V and 3 bases from J, with 15 bases between. The CDR3, as DNA: TGTGCCAGCAGCCCCGGGGACTTTAACTACAATGAGCAGTTCTTC. Amino acid sequence: CASSPGDFNYNEQFF.

The CDR3 protein is CASSLGQGRDSWANVLTF. CDR3 DNA sequence: TGCGCCAGCAGCTTAGGACAGGGTCGGGACTCGTGGGCCAACGTCCTGACTTTC. The chain recombines TRBV5-1 with TRBJ2-6, with 8 bases fitting TRBD1. Losses at the gene ends were 2 bases for V and 5 bases for J; bases not matched to a gene: 12. Per the germline V gene, CDR1 is SGHRS and CDR2 is YFSETQ. This CDR3 spans 18 amino acids.